This TCR beta chain originates from a study of T-cell memory formation after mild COVID-19. Trimming cost V 4 bases and J 2 bases, with 19 bases left between them. Germline CDR1 reads MGHDK; CDR2 reads SYGVNS. The CDR3 runs 17 residues. Each CDR3 protein is one row after TCRdb ran MiXCR on the 5' RACE reads. The table shows more than 250,000 distinct CDR3 sequences, with around 15% occurring only once. V is TRBV25-1 and J is TRBJ2-3; D might be TRBD2 (5 bases). This receptor was taken from a man between 18 and 29 years old who had mild COVID-19 (a few samples of this study predate the infection). Cell type and time point are not known. The material sequenced was PBMCs or a T cell subset sorted from them (not recorded which). CDR3 residues: CASSGGGGRPPTDTQYF. The CDR3 nucleotides read TGTGCCAGCAGTGGAGGAGGAGGAAGACCACCCACAGATACGCAGTATTTT.